This T cell receptor beta chain was observed in a study of T cell responses to AZD1222 COVID-19 vaccine. Produced via immunoSEQ multiplex PCR; TCRdb's table is partial and in-frame only. This sample carries 150,000 to 200,000 clones, around 90% of them seen once, and the ten largest clones take less than 2.5%. The germline gives CDR1 SGHDN, CDR2 FVKESK. The CDR3 runs to 17 residues. J gave up 0 bases and V 3 bases, and 4 bases lay outside the gene matches. The chain links TRBV14 to TRBJ2-1, with 11 nucleotides matching TRBD2. The TCR sequence derives from an adult who received the AZD1222 COVID-19 vaccine. Sequencing was performed on peripheral blood, taken 28 days after the second AZD1222 dose. CDR3 nucleotide sequence: TGTGCCAGCAGCCACTTGGGACTAGCGGACTCCTACAATGAGCAGTTCTTC. Amino acids: CASSHLGLADSYNEQFF.